This TCR beta chain was recovered during a study of cytotoxic CD8 clonotypes in ibrutinib-treated CLL. Whole-study context: Patients attained some 24 partial and 2 complete responses; at median about 70 months, roughly 15 remained remitted while approximately 12 progressed. Once patients had received a median about twelve months of treatment, range 6 to 36, response samples were obtained.

The CDR3 covers 14 residues. Per germline, CDR1 SGHRS and CDR2 YFSETQ. Trimming left V 4 bases short and J 5 bases short, with 15 bases between. Study-level points and caveats: Clonotypes that were public were uncommon, and they contracted or stayed stable on treatment.

Concerning this clone itself: What it binds is unknown.

Here immunoSEQ multiplex PCR was the method, and the copy in TCRdb shows in-frame clones only, minus some. The data hold fewer than 150,000 clones, with 80% to 90% observed a single time. The clonotype was recovered from a human donor with chronic lymphocytic leukemia. The chain has TRBV5-1 and TRBJ1-2; maybe TRBD1 (5 bases). The sample in question was PBMCs, obtained after 24 months of ibrutinib treatment. The CDR3 is CASSPKRGGYGYTF. CDR3 DNA: TGCGCCAGCAGCCCCAAGAGGGGAGGGTATGGCTACACCTTC.